Following are 22 T cell receptor beta chains from one sample sequenced in a study of spatial heterogeneity in lung cancer (dated by TCRdb to about 2019). Points the paper makes about the study in general: A correlation was observed between the number of expanded intratumoral alpha and beta TCRs and the tumor nonsynonymous mutation count.

Their recognized antigens are unknown. The library was produced with 5' RACE. Data came from a NextSeq 500. TCRdb itself trimmed the public reads at Q25 with fastp, ran MiXCR and retained productive beta chains. Every distinct CDR3 protein forms one entry, paired with its most common genes and DNA. This sample holds over 8,500 distinct CDR3 sequences; 13% to 15% were observed only once. Roughly an eighth of the sample rests with the top ten. Read against the paper, the sample's time point label means: sample taken at primary tumor resection. The sequencing here drew on lung tumor tissue, taken at surgery. Receptors were obtained from a male donor with early-stage non-small cell lung cancer.

The sample holds many counts of this clonotype. With the library built for alpha chains, this beta chain is off target and its frequency is not meaningful. In DNA, the CDR3 is TGTGCCAGCAGCTTAAGCCCTTGGCGGGAGCGAAAGAACAATGAGCAGTTCTTC. Translating it yields CASSLSPWRERKNNEQFF. The V gene is TRBV11-2, the J gene TRBJ2-1; 7 bases line up with TRBD2. The CDR3 length is 18 residues. Germline V gives CDR1 SGHAT, CDR2 FQNNGV. V shed 2 bases and J 5 bases; nucleotides not matched to a gene: 15.

This clonotype is a singleton in its sample. This beta chain lies outside the target of a library built for alpha chains; its clone size means little. The gene calls are TRBV5-4 and TRBJ2-7, with a possible D match to TRBD2 (5 bases). Germline assignment: CDR1 SGHNT and CDR2 YYREEE (reference sequence). V was pared by 0 bases and J by 5 bases, with 9 bases between. This CDR3 spans 13 amino acids. The CDR3 loop reads CASSLVGSNEQYF. Here the CDR3 DNA reads TGTGCCAGCAGCTTGGTTGGGAGTAACGAGCAGTACTTC.

This clonotype has a count of ten or more. Since the library was made to target alpha chains, this beta chain is a stray read and its abundance is not meaningful. The CDR3 bases are TGTGCCAGCAGTTACTCGGCAGCCGTGAACACTGAAGCTTTCTTT. Its protein product is CASSYSAAVNTEAFF. The J gene is TRBJ1-1, the V gene TRBV6-5; D is ambiguous. With 0 bases removed from V and 0 bases from J, the gap between germline ends came to 8 bases. The CDR3 is 15 residues long. CDR1 and CDR2 (germline): MNHEY, SVGAGI.

In its sample, this clonotype is medium-sized. Found in a library prepared for alpha chains, this beta chain is an off-target read, and its abundance has little meaning. The rearrangement links TRBV6-5 to TRBJ1-1; D not certain. Trimming removed 4 bases from V and 0 bases from J, with 18 bases in between. This CDR3 has 17 residues. CDR1 is MNHEY, CDR2 SVGAGI, per germline. This chain's CDR3 is CASSFQWGKSMNTEAFF. CDR3 in DNA: TGTGCCAGCAGTTTCCAGTGGGGTAAGAGTATGAACACTGAAGCTTTCTTT.

Only a few counts were recorded for this clonotype. A library prepared for alpha chains yielded this beta chain as an off-target read; its size is of little meaning. V and J are TRBV20-1 and TRBJ2-1; TRBD2 is a possible D gene (5 bases). Trimming removed 2 bases at V and 0 bases at J, with 14 bases between. This CDR3 is built from 16 residues. Germline V gene lookup returns CDR1 DFQATT and CDR2 SNEGSKA (reference sequence). The CDR3 coding sequence is TGCAGTGCTAGAACTTCTGGCGGGTTCTCCTACAATGAGCAGTTCTTC. The encoded protein is CSARTSGGFSYNEQFF.

Remarks on this clonotype: This beta chain is off target for a library built for alpha chains, so its abundance means little. The chain couples TRBV7-3 to TRBJ1-6, with TRBD1 matching over 10 bases. Trimming took 4 bases from V and 7 from J; bases not matched to a gene: 1. From germline, CDR1 is SGHTA and CDR2 FQGTGA. This CDR3 comprises 14 residues. The CDR3 DNA reads as TGTGCCAGCAGCTGGGGACAGGGGAATTCACCCCTCCACTTT. Its protein product is CASSWGQGNSPLHF.

This clonotype was detected a few times. This beta chain slipped into a library made for alpha chains as a stray read, so its size is not meaningful. This chain joins TRBV14 and TRBJ1-1; D is ambiguous. The germline gives CDR1 SGHDN, CDR2 FVKESK. This CDR3 contains 13 residues. Deletions cut 2 bases from V and 8 bases from J, with 12 bases between. The CDR3 sequence is CASSQLGEKEAFF. The DNA for the CDR3 is TGTGCCAGCAGCCAACTCGGGGAGAAAGAAGCTTTCTTT. Full variable domain (outside the CDR3, taken from reference TRBV14 and TRBJ1-1): EAGVTQFPSHSVIEKGQTVTLRCDPISGHDNLYWYRRVMGKEIKFLLHFVKESKQDESGMPNNRFLAERTGGTYSTLKVQPAELEDSGVYFCASSQLGEKEAFFGQGTRLTVV.

This clonotype is termed medium-sized. The library was designed around alpha chains, so this beta chain is a stray read whose abundance carries little weight. The CDR3 coding sequence is TGTGCCAGCAGCTTAGCCTCTAGCGGGAGCCAAGAGACCCAGTACTTC. Residues: CASSLASSGSQETQYF. The V and J genes are TRBV7-6 and TRBJ2-5, with 10 positions matching TRBD2. J gave up 1 base and V 0 bases, and 2 bases lay outside the gene matches. This CDR3 spans 16 amino acids. Germline CDR1 SGHVS, CDR2 FNYEAQ. Based on the CDR3 plus reference TRBV7-6 and TRBJ2-5, the full variable domain is GAGVSQSPRYKVTKRGQDVALRCDPISGHVSLYWYRQALGQGPEFLTYFNYEAQQDKSGLPNDRFSAERPEGSISTLTIQRTEQRDSAMYRCASSLASSGSQETQYFGPGTRLLVL.

This clonotype was observed at least ten times. Being off target in a library aimed at alpha chains, this beta chain has a size of little meaning. The chain combines TRBV7-9 with TRBJ2-7, with TRBD1 as a possible D gene (6 bases). With 5 bases removed from V and 2 bases from J, the gap between germline ends came to 10 bases. The V gene's germline CDR1 is SEHNR and CDR2 FQNEAQ (reference sequence). The CDR3 sequence is 13 residues long. CDR3 DNA: TGTGCCAGCAGCAAAGGGGGTACCTACGAGCAGTACTTC. This encodes CASSKGGTYEQYF. The variable domain in full, with the rest retrieved from reference TRBV7-9 and TRBJ2-7, is DTGVSQNPRHKITKRGQNVTFRCDPISEHNRLYWYRQTLGQGPEFLTYFQNEAQLEKSRLLSDRFSAERPKGSFSTLEIQRTEQGDSAMYLCASSKGGTYEQYFGPGTRLTVT.

This clonotype was seen repeatedly, ten times or more. This beta chain is a stray read from a library made for alpha chains; its abundance is not meaningful. The CDR3 DNA is TGTGCCAGCAGCCAGAGGGACTTTCAAGAGACCCAGTACTTC. As protein: CASSQRDFQETQYF. The chain combines TRBV3-1 with TRBJ2-5; perhaps TRBD2 as D (6 bases). The CDR3 totals 14 residues. CDR1 and CDR2 (germline): LGHDT, YNNKEL (reference sequence). The V end was cut by 3 bases, the J end by 2 bases, with 10 bases between.

For this clonotype: The library was prepared for alpha chains; this beta chain is a stray read, so its frequency means little. The gene calls are TRBV5-1 and TRBJ1-4, with a tentative D call TRBD1 (6 bases). The V gene lost 4 bases and the J gene lost 8 bases, with 15 bases spanning the gap. Germline assignment: CDR1 SGHRS and CDR2 YFSETQ. The CDR3 is 14 residues long. This CDR3 reads CASSRAGTNEKLFF. The CDR3 DNA follows: TGCGCCAGCAGCAGGGCCGGGACAAACGAAAAACTGTTTTTT.

By its share, this clonotype is medium-sized (0.01 to 0.1%). Being off target in a library aimed at alpha chains, this beta chain has a size of little meaning. The rearrangement links TRBV11-2 to TRBJ1-6; D might be TRBD1 (5 bases). The CDR3 length is 13 residues. Germline V gene sequence: CDR1 SGHAT, CDR2 FQNNGV. Trimming removed 0 bases from V and 8 bases from J, with 5 bases in between. CDR3 sequence reads: CASSLEGDSPLHF. For the CDR3, the DNA is TGTGCCAGCAGCTTAGAGGGGGATTCACCCCTCCACTTT. Full variable domain (remainder filled in from reference TRBV11-2 and TRBJ1-6): EAGVAQSPRYKIIEKRQSVAFWCNPISGHATLYWYQQILGQGPKLLIQFQNNGVVDDSQLPKDRFSAERLKGVDSTLKIQPAKLEDSAVYLCASSLEGDSPLHFGNGTRLTVT.

By its share, this clonotype is medium-sized. This beta chain is a stray read from a library made for alpha chains; its abundance is not meaningful. The chain joins TRBV20-1 to TRBJ1-6; D ambiguous. The V gene lost 0 bases and the J gene lost 9 bases, with 18 bases spanning the gap. CDR1 and CDR2 (germline): DFQATT, SNEGSKA (reference sequence). The CDR3 is 16 residues long. As DNA, the CDR3 is TGCAGTGCTAGAGATGGCCCACTTGGAGGGATTTCACCCCTCCACTTT. Its translation is CSARDGPLGGISPLHF.

In its sample, this clonotype ranks as medium-sized (0.01 to 0.1%). Because the library targeted alpha chains, this beta chain is an off-target read whose size means little. V and J are TRBV11-2 and TRBJ2-1; unclear D gene. Germline lookup yields CDR1 SGHAT and CDR2 FQNNGV. The CDR3 runs 13 residues. V was shortened by 6 bases and J by 0 bases, with 6 bases between the two germline ends. The CDR3 DNA is TGTGCCAGCAGAAGAAGCTCCTACAATGAGCAGTTCTTC. Translated: CASRRSSYNEQFF.

This clonotype was observed many times. This beta chain slipped into a library made for alpha chains as a stray read, so its size is not meaningful. The chain has TRBV10-1 and TRBJ1-1; D call uncertain. This CDR3 has 13 residues. Germline CDR1 reads WNHNN; CDR2 reads SYGVQD (reference sequence). Trimming removed 2 bases at V and 0 bases at J, with 4 bases between. CDR3 DNA sequence: TGCGCCAGCAGTGAGGCGGTGAACACTGAAGCTTTCTTT. Translation: CASSEAVNTEAFF.

This clonotype is labeled as large. Since it is a stray read in a library aimed at alpha chains, this beta chain has a size that is not meaningful. The CDR3 reads CSATRETQYF. The CDR3 nucleotides read TGCAGTGCTACACGCGAGACCCAGTACTTC. The chain is built from TRBV20-1 and TRBJ2-5, with D unresolved. V lost 4 bases and J 5 bases, leaving 5 bases between the germline ends. This CDR3 is 10 amino acids long. CDR1 and CDR2 (germline): DFQATT, SNEGSKA (reference sequence).

This clonotype was seen ten or more times. This beta chain is an unintended read in a library built for alpha chains; its size means little. The CDR3 DNA reads as TGTGCCAGCAGTCCATCCGGGACAGTAATAAGTACGGTAAGCTACGAGCAGTACTTC. Translated, it gives CASSPSGTVISTVSYEQYF. The rearrangement uses TRBV27 and TRBJ2-7; 7 bases agree with TRBD1. Unmatched junction bases numbered 22, after V lost 5 bases and J lost 3 bases. The germline V gene encodes CDR1 MNHEY and CDR2 SMNVEV (reference sequence). This CDR3 has 19 residues.

In this sample, this clonotype is medium-sized. A library prepared for alpha chains yielded this beta chain as an off-target read; its size is of little meaning. The chain couples TRBV11-2 to TRBJ1-2, with 7 bases that match TRBD1. V lost 5 bases, J lost 5 bases, and 14 bases stayed unmatched. From germline, CDR1 is SGHAT and CDR2 FQNNGV. The CDR3 sequence is 16 residues long. This chain's CDR3 is CASSLDGQAALYGYTF. The CDR3 nucleotides read TGTGCCAGCAGCCTTGACGGACAGGCGGCCTTATATGGCTACACCTTC.

This clonotype was observed at least ten times. This beta chain is off target for a library built for alpha chains, so its abundance means little. The chain employs TRBV3-1 and TRBJ2-7; 8 bases are shared with TRBD2. Germline V CDR1 and CDR2: LGHDT, YNNKEL (reference sequence). V shed 0 bases and J 1 base; nucleotides not matched to a gene: 2. The CDR3 contains 15 residues. CDR3 nucleotide sequence: TGTGCCAGCAGCCAAGAACTAGCGGTGTCCTACGAGCAGTACTTC. The encoded protein is CASSQELAVSYEQYF.

This clonotype was recorded at least ten times. Because the library targeted alpha chains, this beta chain is an off-target read whose size means little. The J gene is TRBJ1-2, the V gene TRBV11-2, with 9 bases matching TRBD1. This CDR3 has 13 amino acids. The germline V gene has CDR1 SGHAT and CDR2 FQNNGV. Trimming cost V 4 bases and J 8 bases; bases outside gene matches: 5. This chain's CDR3 is CASSWDRERGYTF. The CDR3 region has the DNA TGTGCCAGCAGCTGGGACAGGGAACGAGGCTACACCTTC.

A word on this clonotype: Found in a library prepared for alpha chains, this beta chain is an off-target read, and its abundance has little meaning. The chain couples TRBV27 to TRBJ2-5; tentatively, D is TRBD1 (6 bases). Trimming left V 4 bases short and J 2 bases short, with 11 bases between. This CDR3 region has 14 residues. Germline lookup yields CDR1 MNHEY and CDR2 SMNVEV (reference sequence). The CDR3 DNA reads as TGTGCCAGCAGTTACGTGGACAGTCAAGAGACCCAGTACTTC. This gives the protein CASSYVDSQETQYF.

This clonotype was counted many times. Since the library was made to target alpha chains, this beta chain is a stray read and its abundance is not meaningful. J is TRBJ2-1 and V is TRBV20-1; a possible D gene is TRBD1 (8 bases). The CDR3 consists of 16 residues. Germline-derived CDR1 and CDR2 are DFQATT and SNEGSKA (reference sequence). CDR3 residues: CSSYTAGTGSGGEQFF. The DNA of the CDR3 is TGCAGCTCCTACACCGCCGGGACAGGCTCGGGGGGTGAGCAGTTCTTC.